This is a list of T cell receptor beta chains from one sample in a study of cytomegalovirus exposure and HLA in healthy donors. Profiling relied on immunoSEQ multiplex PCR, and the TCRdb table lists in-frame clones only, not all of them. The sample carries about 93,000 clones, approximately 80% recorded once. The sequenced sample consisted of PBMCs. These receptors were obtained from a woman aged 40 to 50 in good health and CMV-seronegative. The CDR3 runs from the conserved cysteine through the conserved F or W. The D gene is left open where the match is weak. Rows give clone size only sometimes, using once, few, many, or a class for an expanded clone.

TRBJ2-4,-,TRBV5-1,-,CASSPRELAGGNIQYF,TGCGCCAGCAGCCCGAGGGAGTTGGCCGGCGGAAACATTCAGTACTTC
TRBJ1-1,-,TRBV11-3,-,CASSLGVGRVGNTEAFF,TGTGCCAGCAGCTTAGGAGTTGGCAGGGTGGGAAACACTGAAGCTTTCTTT
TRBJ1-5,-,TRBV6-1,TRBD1,CASSALTGTGASQPQHF,TGTGCCAGCAGTGCCCTCACCGGGACAGGGGCCAGTCAGCCCCAGCATTTT
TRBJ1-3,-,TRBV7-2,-,CASSLIQPGNTIYF,TGTGCCAGCAGCTTAATACAGCCTGGAAACACCATATATTTT
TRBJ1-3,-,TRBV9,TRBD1,CASSATGGSGNTIYF,TGTGCCAGCAGCGCTACAGGGGGATCAGGAAACACCATATATTTT
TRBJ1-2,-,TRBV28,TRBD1,CASSPTGGWSYGYTF,TGTGCCAGCAGTCCCACAGGGGGCTGGAGCTATGGCTACACCTTC
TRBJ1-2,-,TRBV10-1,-,CASSDSSLPNYGYTF,TGCGCCAGCAGTGACTCGTCCCTCCCTAACTATGGCTACACCTTC
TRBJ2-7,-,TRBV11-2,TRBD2,CASSLVLAGVTEQYF,TGTGCCAGCAGCTTAGTTCTAGCGGGAGTAACCGAGCAGTACTTC
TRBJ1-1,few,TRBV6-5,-,CASRNRESNTEAFF,TGTGCCAGCAGAAACAGGGAGTCGAACACTGAAGCTTTCTTT
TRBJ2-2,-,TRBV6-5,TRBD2,CASSYSGTNTGELFF,TGTGCCAGCAGTTATAGCGGGACCAACACCGGGGAGCTGTTTTTT
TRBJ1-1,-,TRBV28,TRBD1,CASSLALGTGRTEAFF,TGTGCCAGCAGTCTCGCTCTTGGGACAGGAAGAACTGAAGCTTTCTTT
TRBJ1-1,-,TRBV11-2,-,CASSLIAGWRTEAFF,TGTGCCAGCAGCTTAATTGCAGGGTGGAGAACTGAAGCTTTCTTT
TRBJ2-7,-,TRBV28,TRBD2,CASSLAGGPSYEQYF,TGTGCCAGCAGTCTAGCGGGAGGGCCGTCCTACGAGCAGTACTTC
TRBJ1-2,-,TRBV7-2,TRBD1,CASSLDRGRANYGYTF,TGTGCCAGCAGCCTCGACAGGGGGCGGGCTAACTATGGCTACACCTTC
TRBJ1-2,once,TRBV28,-,CASTKRIVRGKEDGYTF,TGTGCCAGCACCAAAAGGATCGTGAGGGGGAAGGAGGATGGCTACACCTTC
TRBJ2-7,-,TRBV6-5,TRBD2,CASSITSGYSYEQYF,TGTGCCAGCAGCATTACTAGCGGGTACTCCTACGAGCAGTACTTC
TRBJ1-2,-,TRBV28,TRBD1,CASSLPGTGNGYTF,TGTGCCAGCAGTTTACCCGGGACAGGGAATGGCTACACCTTC
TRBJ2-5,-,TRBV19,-,CASSTEVSGRRETQYF,TGTGCCAGTAGTACCGAAGTCTCCGGACGGAGGGAGACCCAGTACTTC
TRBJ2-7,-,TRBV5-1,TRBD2,CASSLRAGTSGRSYEQYF,TGCGCCAGCAGTTTACGCGCCGGGACTAGCGGTCGCTCCTACGAGCAGTACTTC
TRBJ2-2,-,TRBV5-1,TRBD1,CASSLPGQVAMPGELFF,TGCGCCAGCAGCTTACCGGGACAGGTGGCGATGCCCGGGGAGCTGTTTTTT
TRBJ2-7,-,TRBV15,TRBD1,CATSILPGQGGEQYF,TGTGCCACCAGCATCCTACCGGGACAGGGTGGCGAGCAGTACTTC
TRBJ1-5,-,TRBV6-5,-,CASRTRGREPQHF,TGTGCCAGCAGGACCAGGGGAAGGGAGCCCCAGCATTTT
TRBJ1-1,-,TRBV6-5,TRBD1,CASSHRGVNTEAFF,TGTGCCAGCAGTCACAGGGGGGTGAACACTGAAGCTTTCTTT
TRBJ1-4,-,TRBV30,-,CAWSQGHSNEKLFF,TGTGCCTGGAGTCAGGGACACTCTAATGAAAAACTGTTTTTT
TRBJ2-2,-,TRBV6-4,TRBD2,CASSELAGFGNTGELFF,TGTGCCAGCAGTGAGCTAGCGGGATTCGGGAACACCGGGGAGCTGTTTTTT
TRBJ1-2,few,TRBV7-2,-,CASSFDVRGTNYGYTF,TGTGCCAGCAGTTTCGATGTCAGGGGTACTAACTATGGCTACACCTTC
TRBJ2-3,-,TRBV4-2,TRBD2,CASSQNPGLAGGDTQYF,TGTGCCAGCAGCCAAAATCCGGGACTAGCGGGAGGAGATACGCAGTATTTT
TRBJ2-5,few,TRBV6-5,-,CASSYSTAQETQYF,TGTGCCAGCAGTTACTCGACAGCCCAAGAGACCCAGTACTTC
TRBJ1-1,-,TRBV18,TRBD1,CASSLNTQGAGGTEAFF,TGTGCCAGCTCACTAAACACACAGGGGGCTGGGGGCACTGAAGCTTTCTTT